The source of this T cell receptor (beta chain) is a study of CD8+ T cells in alopecia areata. Study as a whole: Treated patients swallowed 5 to 10 mg of oral tofacitinib twice daily. Patients in the study were on tofacitinib for 6 to 18 months, then off it for 6 months.

Extraction and reverse transcription of RNA yielded cDNA as the sequencing template. Sequenced by immunoSEQ multiplex PCR; TCRdb stores in-frame clones only, minus some. The repertoire holds some 150,000 clones, with less than 65% as singletons. Germline V gene data show CDR1 as GTSNPN and CDR2 as SVGIG (reference sequence). Between the trimmed V and J ends, which lost 3 bases and 1 base, there was a span of 9 bases. The CDR3 has 13 amino acids. The sequence came from a human donor with alopecia areata. This sequence joins TRBV30 and TRBJ1-1, with D possibly matching TRBD1 (5 bases). The specimen was CD8+ T cells sorted from blood, collected at week 0. CDR3 protein: CAWSQTGNTEAFF. DNA of the CDR3: TGTGCCTGGAGCCAAACAGGGAACACTGAAGCTTTCTTT.